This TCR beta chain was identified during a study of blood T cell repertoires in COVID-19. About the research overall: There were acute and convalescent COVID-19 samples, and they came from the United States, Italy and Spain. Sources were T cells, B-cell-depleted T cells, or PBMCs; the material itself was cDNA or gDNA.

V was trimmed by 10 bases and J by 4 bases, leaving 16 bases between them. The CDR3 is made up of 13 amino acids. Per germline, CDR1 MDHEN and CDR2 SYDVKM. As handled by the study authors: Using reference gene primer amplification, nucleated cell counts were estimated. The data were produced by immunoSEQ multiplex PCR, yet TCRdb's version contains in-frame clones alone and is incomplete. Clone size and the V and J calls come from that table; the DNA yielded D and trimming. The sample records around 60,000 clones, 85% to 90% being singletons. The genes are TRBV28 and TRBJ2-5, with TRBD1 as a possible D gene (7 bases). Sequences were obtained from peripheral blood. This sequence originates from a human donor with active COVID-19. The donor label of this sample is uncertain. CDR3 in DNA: TGTGCCACACGACAGGGACTCGTAGAGACCCAGTACTTC. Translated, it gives CATRQGLVETQYF.